This TCR beta chain was profiled in a study of cytomegalovirus exposure and HLA in healthy donors. Study as a whole: The Caucasian-associated ancestry cluster contained 81% of the 398 genotyped donors.

Unmatched junction bases numbered 6, after V lost 6 bases and J lost 2 bases. The CDR3 runs to 16 residues. Germline V gene lookup returns CDR1 LNHDA and CDR2 SQIVND (reference sequence). PCR used 60 Vbeta primers and 13 Jbeta primers. The table came from immunoSEQ multiplex PCR; TCRdb's copy has only in-frame clones and leaves some out. The data contain a few hundred thousand clones, 80% to 95% of them seen just once; the ten biggest clones take up about 1.7%. The TCR comes from a girl aged 2 to 10 in good health and CMV-seronegative. V gene TRBV19 combines with J gene TRBJ2-1, with 11 bases fitting TRBD2. The sample was PBMCs. CDR3 region: CASRPSGGSPYNEQFF. In nucleotides, the CDR3 is TGTGCCAGTAGACCTAGCGGGGGGTCCCCCTACAATGAGCAGTTCTTC.